The 26 T cell receptor beta chains given below trace back to one sample, sequenced in a study of blood T cell repertoires in COVID-19. Using immunoSEQ multiplex PCR, the repertoire was profiled, and TCRdb retains in-frame clones only, with some absent. The sample has around 150,000 clones; 80% to 90% are singletons. Sequencing was performed on peripheral blood. The receptors stem from a woman aged 55-70 years who had recovered from COVID-19.

V is TRBV5-4 and J is TRBJ1-3; D is unclear. V was clipped by 0 bases and J by 1 base, with 5 bases between them. The CDR3 contains 14 residues. Germline CDR1 reads SGHNT; CDR2 reads YYREEE (reference sequence). Here the CDR3 DNA reads TGTGCCAGCAGCTTGGCAGCGTCTGGAAACACCATATATTTT. Amino acid sequence: CASSLAASGNTIYF.

In this sample, this clone turned up a few times. V gene TRBV4-1 combines with J gene TRBJ1-1; D is undetermined. Per germline, CDR1 MGHRA and CDR2 YSYEKL. This CDR3 is built from 15 residues. The V end lost 0 bases, the J end lost 1 base, and 9 bases lay between the germline ends. The DNA for the CDR3 is TGCGCCAGCAGCCAAGAACAACAGAGGAACACTGAAGCTTTCTTT. Amino acid sequence: CASSQEQQRNTEAFF.

The V gene is TRBV28, the J gene TRBJ2-1; D not certain. Germline CDR1 MDHEN, CDR2 SYDVKM. The CDR3 has 14 residues. Trimming cost V 3 bases and J 1 base, with 7 bases left between them. This chain's CDR3 is CASSFPGSYNEQFF. In DNA form, the CDR3 reads TGTGCCAGCAGTTTCCCAGGATCCTACAATGAGCAGTTCTTC.

This clone was seen just once. J is TRBJ2-1 and V is TRBV3-1 (or the pseudogene TRBV3-2); 10 bases are shared with TRBD2. V gave up 2 bases and J gave up 6 bases; unmatched junction bases: 4. Germline CDR1 and CDR2: LGHDT and YNNKEL (reference sequence). The CDR3 consists of 15 residues. This CDR3 is CASSQIAGGLNEQFF. As DNA, the CDR3 is TGTGCCAGCAGCCAAATAGCGGGGGGCCTCAATGAGCAGTTCTTC.

The chain combines TRBV6-2 or TRBV6-3 with TRBJ1-2, with TRBD1 identical over 9 bases. Germline V gives CDR1 MNHEY, CDR2 SVGEGT. V shed 2 bases, J shed 2 bases, and the junction held 6 bases outside the gene matches. There are 16 residues in the CDR3. The CDR3: CASSYPTGGKNYGYTF. The CDR3 DNA reads as TGTGCCAGCAGTTACCCCACAGGGGGCAAGAACTATGGCTACACCTTC.

The chain couples TRBV19 to TRBJ2-3; D is possibly TRBD1 (5 bases). The germline gives CDR1 LNHDA, CDR2 SQIVND (reference sequence). With 11 bases removed from V and 0 bases from J, the gap between germline ends came to 12 bases. The CDR3 has 13 amino acids. The CDR3 reads CAAGPQSTDTQYF. The CDR3 DNA sequence: TGTGCCGCAGGGCCGCAGAGCACAGATACGCAGTATTTT.

This chain connects TRBV2 to TRBJ2-3, with 11 positions matching TRBD1. Trimming cost V 5 bases and J 4 bases; bases outside gene matches: 2. CDR3 length: 14 residues. The V gene's germline CDR1 is SNHLY and CDR2 FYNNEI. CDR3 nucleotide sequence: TGTGCCAGCAGTAAGGGACAGGGGGCAGATACGCAGTATTTT. This gives the protein CASSKGQGADTQYF.

V usage is TRBV27 and J usage is TRBJ1-1; TRBD1 is a possible D gene (5 bases). V was pared by 6 bases and J by 5 bases, with 22 bases between. Per germline, CDR1 MNHEY and CDR2 SMNVEV (reference sequence). CDR3 length: 16 residues. The CDR3 reads CASRPRGMGGGTEAFF. The CDR3 DNA reads TGTGCCAGCAGACCCCGGGGAATGGGCGGGGGGACTGAAGCTTTCTTT.

V is TRBV28 and J is TRBJ2-1, with 9 bases lining up with TRBD1. The CDR3 is 15 amino acids. Germline trimming cut 3 bases from V and 3 bases from J; bases unmatched to any gene: 3. The V gene's germline CDR1 is MDHEN and CDR2 SYDVKM. Here the CDR3 DNA reads TGTGCCAGCAGTTTGGGGACAGGGATCTACAATGAGCAGTTCTTC. Translating it yields CASSLGTGIYNEQFF.

The rearrangement links TRBV29-1 to TRBJ1-5; D is undetermined. The CDR3 runs to 12 residues. Germline V CDR1 and CDR2: SQVTM, ANQGSEA. Trimming pared 5 bases from V and 6 bases from J, leaving 11 bases between. The CDR3 sequence is CSVYSPGQPQHF. CDR3 nucleotide sequence: TGCAGCGTTTATTCCCCCGGTCAGCCCCAGCATTTT.

The CDR3 here is CASSQDFQLGLYGYTF. The DNA for the CDR3 is TGTGCCAGCAGCCAAGATTTCCAGTTGGGCCTCTATGGCTACACCTTC. The rearrangement links TRBV4-2 to TRBJ1-2; unclear D gene. Germline V gene lookup returns CDR1 LGHNA and CDR2 YNFKEQ. Trimming took 0 bases from V and 4 from J, leaving 15 bases between them. This CDR3 has 16 amino acids.

This clone appeared a single time. The genes are TRBV5-1 and TRBJ2-7; 7 bases match TRBD1. The CDR3 is 14 residues long. Germline CDR1 SGHRS, CDR2 YFSETQ. J lost 3 bases, V lost 4 bases, and 7 bases had no gene match. The DNA for the CDR3 is TGCGCCAGCAGCAAAACAGGGGCAAACTACGAGCAGTACTTC. Translated, it gives CASSKTGANYEQYF.

The gene calls are TRBV19 and TRBJ1-3, with D hard to call. Looked up from germline, CDR1 is LNHDA and CDR2 is SQIVND (reference sequence). V shed 7 bases and J shed 0 bases, with 10 bases lying between them. This CDR3 region has 14 residues. CDR3 in DNA: TGTGCCAGTAACTTTCGGGGCTCTGGAAACACCATATATTTT. Translating gives CASNFRGSGNTIYF.

The rearrangement links TRBV6-1 to TRBJ2-3; 8 bases map to TRBD1. This CDR3 has 15 amino acids. Looked up from germline, CDR1 is MNHNS and CDR2 is SASEGT. Trimming at V came to 2 bases and at J to 8 bases, leaving 9 bases not matched to a gene. CDR3 in amino acids: CASSEHRGSSVTQYF. As DNA, the CDR3 is TGTGCCAGCAGTGAACACAGGGGGTCCTCAGTTACGCAGTATTTT.

The rearrangement uses TRBV19 and TRBJ1-1; D unclear. The CDR3 consists of 13 residues. V lost 5 bases and J lost 2, with 9 bases in between. Germline CDR1 LNHDA, CDR2 SQIVND (reference sequence). CDR3 sequence reads: CASSQEVNTEAFF. The CDR3 DNA follows: TGTGCCAGTAGTCAAGAGGTTAACACTGAAGCTTTCTTT.

The CDR3 DNA follows: TGTGCCAGCTCATCAACCGGGGAGCTGTTTTTT. Translated, it gives CASSSTGELFF. This chain joins TRBV18 and TRBJ2-2, with unresolved D. This CDR3 is 11 amino acids long. V lost 5 bases, J lost 5 bases, and 3 bases lay in between. The germline V gene has CDR1 KGHSH and CDR2 LQKENI.

J is TRBJ1-5 and V is TRBV28; 8 nucleotides match TRBD1. V was clipped by 3 bases and J by 3 bases; unmatched bases: 4. Germline V gives CDR1 MDHEN, CDR2 SYDVKM. The CDR3 is made up of 15 amino acids. CDR3 in amino acids: CASSFRTGTNQPQHF. The CDR3 nucleotides are TGTGCCAGCAGTTTTAGGACAGGGACCAATCAGCCCCAGCATTTT.

The chain carries TRBV4-3 and TRBJ2-3, with 11 nucleotides matching TRBD2. Germline loops: CDR1 LGHNA, CDR2 YSLEER. The junction had 9 bases not matched to a gene; V was cut back by 1 base and J by 0 bases. The CDR3 is 19 residues long. The CDR3 here is CASSQVRAGLAASTDTQYF. CDR3 bases: TGCGCCAGCAGCCAAGTGCGAGCGGGACTAGCGGCAAGCACAGATACGCAGTATTTT.

The chain uses TRBV4-1 and TRBJ1-5, with D possibly TRBD1 on 5 matching bases. The germline V and J ends were trimmed by 0 bases and 1 base, with 25 bases remaining between them. The CDR3 loop spans 21 amino acids. CDR1 and CDR2 from the germline V gene are MGHRA and YSYEKL. This chain's CDR3 is CASSQDWVGQGLSLSNQPQHF. CDR3 DNA sequence: TGCGCCAGCAGCCAAGATTGGGTAGGGCAGGGCCTCTCCCTGAGCAATCAGCCCCAGCATTTT.

The rearrangement uses TRBV19 and TRBJ2-1; 7 bases fit TRBD1. The germline CDR1 and CDR2 sequences are LNHDA and SQIVND (reference sequence). This CDR3 has 15 residues. V lost 1 base to trimming and J lost 6 bases; unmatched junction nucleotides: 6. In DNA, the CDR3 is TGTGCCAGTAGTATAGCCCTGGACAGGCTCAATGAGCAGTTCTTC. Translated, it gives CASSIALDRLNEQFF.

The V and J genes are TRBV5-4 and TRBJ1-1, with 8 bases lining up with TRBD1. Looked up from germline, CDR1 is SGHNT and CDR2 is YYREEE (reference sequence). There are 14 residues in the CDR3. V lost 3 bases and J lost 8; bases outside the gene matches: 9. CDR3 DNA sequence: TGTGCCAGCAGCTCCGGACAGGGAGTTACCGAAGCTTTCTTT. Protein sequence: CASSSGQGVTEAFF. The entire variable domain, with the rest obtained from reference TRBV5-4 and TRBJ1-1, is as follows: ETGVTQSPTHLIKTRGQQVTLRCSSQSGHNTVSWYQQALGQGPQFIFQYYREEENGRGNFPPRFSGLQFPNYSSELNVNALELDDSALYLCASSSGQGVTEAFFGQGTRLTVV.

Details on this clone: An end of the junction does not agree with germline; a read error may underlie this. The chain's CDR3 is CASSPTGLTGVF. CDR3 nucleotide sequence: TGTGCCAGCAGTCCGACAGGGCTTACTGGGGTCTTC. The chain links TRBV6-5 to TRBJ2-1; the match to TRBD1 covers 7 bases. The CDR3 is 12 amino acids. Germline CDR1 is MNHEY and CDR2 is SVGAGI.

This rearrangement joins TRBV28 to TRBJ2-1, with D possibly TRBD2 on 6 matching bases. There are 16 residues in the CDR3. Trimming took off 5 bases at V and 4 bases at J, with 18 bases between the two ends. Germline CDR1 MDHEN, CDR2 SYDVKM. CDR3 sequence reads: CASSSLLAGTYNEQFF. CDR3 in DNA: TGTGCCAGCAGTAGCCTCCTAGCTGGGACTTACAATGAGCAGTTCTTC.

V usage is TRBV5-1 and J usage is TRBJ2-2; D is possibly TRBD2 (6 bases). Germline-derived CDR1 and CDR2 are SGHRS and YFSETQ. V gave up 0 bases and J gave up 5 bases, with 14 bases separating them. This CDR3 comprises 16 residues. The chain's CDR3 is CASSLEVAAGTGELFF. The CDR3 DNA sequence: TGCGCCAGCAGCTTGGAAGTGGCTGCGGGGACCGGGGAGCTGTTTTTT.

V and J are TRBV19 and TRBJ1-1, with 9 bases identical to TRBD1. Germline CDR1 is LNHDA and CDR2 is SQIVND (reference sequence). V trimming: 7 bases; J trimming: 7 bases; junction bases outside the gene matches: 10. The CDR3 extends over 14 amino acids. As DNA, the CDR3 is TGTGCCAGTACCCTTGACAGGGGGTGGGGTGAAGCTTTCTTT. This codes for CASTLDRGWGEAFF.

The V and J genes are TRBV2 and TRBJ1-6; the D gene is possibly TRBD1 (5 bases). Germline values: CDR1 SNHLY, CDR2 FYNNEI. The CDR3 is made up of 15 amino acids. Between the trimmed V and J ends, which lost 5 bases and 5 bases, there was a span of 13 bases. Here the CDR3 reads CASSPAQGNNSPLHF. The CDR3 DNA is TGTGCCAGCAGTCCAGCTCAGGGTAATAATTCACCCCTCCACTTT.